This TCR beta chain came from a study of regulatory T cells in long-lasting Graves disease. Looking at the study overall: Graves' patients (newly diagnosed) had been on antithyroid drugs under 3 months.

Time point meaning: newly diagnosed GD, antithyroid drugs for less than 3 months. Extracted RNA from PBMCs served as the source of the TCR library. Sequencing libraries for TCR beta were prepared with iRepertoire HTBI primers and Arm-PCR of CDR3 regions. Each CDR3 protein is one row after TCRdb ran MiXCR on the multiplex PCR reads. The table shows hundreds of thousands of distinct CDR3 sequences, with about 13% occurring only once. This clonotype was detected many times. The sample was also reused in another study, on T cells in Graves' hyperthyroidism and ophthalmopathy. That source adds: A model of 13 V-J features distinguished ophthalmopathy from stable hyperthyroidism. Median prediction lead before ophthalmopathy onset was around 7 months with the model.

The receptor comes from a man aged 25 to 45 with Graves disease. Sample: peripheral blood mononuclear cells (PBMCs), taken at new diagnosis, from a patient treated with antithyroid drugs.

CDR3 coding DNA: TGTGCCAGCAGCGATAGCGGGAGATCGTTTACAGATACGCAGTATTTT. Amino acids: CASSDSGRSFTDTQYF. The rearrangement joins TRBV11-1 to TRBJ2-3; 9 nucleotides align to TRBD2. Germline V gene lookup returns CDR1 SGHAT and CDR2 FQDESV (reference sequence). The CDR3 has 16 amino acids. Trimming removed 5 bases from V and 3 bases from J; junction bases left unmatched: 9.